The 7 T cell receptor beta chains in this list originate from one sample, sequenced in a study of radiotherapy plus CTLA-4 blockade in lung cancer. Profiling relied on immunoSEQ multiplex PCR, and the TCRdb table lists in-frame clones only, not all of them. The sample has more than 90,000 clones, approximately 80% seen once. Sequenced here: peripheral blood, sampled from a patient treated with radiotherapy plus ipilimumab. These receptors all come from a human donor with non-small cell lung cancer that progressed on radiotherapy plus ipilimumab. Some clones in this sample may be carry-over from other donors' samples.

This chain connects TRBV5-5 to TRBJ1-6; 7 nucleotides line up with TRBD1. The CDR3 length is 16 residues. With 0 bases clipped from V and 8 bases from J, the junction kept 8 bases outside the gene matches. CDR1 is SGHKS and CDR2 is YYEKEE in the germline V gene (reference sequence). CDR3 amino acids: CASSLGTGFSYSPLHF. CDR3 bases: TGTGCCAGCAGCTTGGGGACAGGATTTAGTTATTCACCCCTCCACTTT.

This chain uses TRBV27 with TRBJ1-4; the match to TRBD1 covers 8 bases. J was trimmed by 8 bases and V by 10 bases; bases with no gene match: 15. In germline, CDR1 is MNHEY, CDR2 SMNVEV (reference sequence). This CDR3 contains 15 residues. CDR3 bases: TGTGCCACCGCGGACAGGGTTGAAGTTGGGGAAAAACTGTTTTTT. It specifies CATADRVEVGEKLFF.

The chain joins TRBV5-1 to TRBJ1-2; 9 positions agree with TRBD1. CDR3 length: 15 residues. Trimming at V came to 4 bases and at J to 3 bases, leaving 7 bases not matched to a gene. In germline, CDR1 is SGHRS, CDR2 YFSETQ. DNA of the CDR3: TGCGCCAGCAGCCCAGGGACAGGGTGGGACTATGGCTACACCTTC. Amino acid sequence: CASSPGTGWDYGYTF.

In regard to this clone: The junction does not match germline at one end; this may be a read error. DNA for the CDR3: TGCACCAGCAGCCAAGAGGGACTAGCTATCAATGAGCAGTTCTTC. Translation: CTSSQEGLAINEQFF. V and J are TRBV4-3 and TRBJ2-1; 9 bases map to TRBD2. This CDR3 has 15 amino acids. Germline-derived CDR1 and CDR2 are LGHNA and YSLEER.

The sample holds one count of this clone. The genes are TRBV29-1 and TRBJ2-7; D may be TRBD1 (6 bases). Germline V gene lookup returns CDR1 SQVTM and CDR2 ANQGSEA. CDR3 length equals 13 residues. V was cut by 0 bases and J by 3 bases, with 9 bases left in between. Here the CDR3 DNA reads TGCAGCGTTGAAGATCCAGGGGACTACGAGCAGTACTTC. Its protein is CSVEDPGDYEQYF.

This chain connects TRBV7-9 to TRBJ1-5; D may be TRBD1 (5 bases). Germline CDR1 reads SEHNR; CDR2 reads FQNEAQ (reference sequence). The V and J ends lost 5 bases and 7 bases respectively, with 15 bases between them. The CDR3 extends over 14 amino acids. CDR3 in DNA: TGTGCCAGCAGCGGGAGGGAGAAGGGGCAGCCCCAGCATTTT. This translates into CASSGREKGQPQHF.

V is TRBV4-3 and J is TRBJ2-7; tentative D call: TRBD1 (6 bases). The CDR3 spans 13 residues. Germline CDR1 LGHNA, CDR2 YSLEER. V lost 0 bases, J lost 9 bases, and 12 bases lay in between. Written as DNA, the CDR3 is TGCGCCAGCAGCCAAGAGCAGGGGTGGACGCAGTACTTC. Encoded protein: CASSQEQGWTQYF.